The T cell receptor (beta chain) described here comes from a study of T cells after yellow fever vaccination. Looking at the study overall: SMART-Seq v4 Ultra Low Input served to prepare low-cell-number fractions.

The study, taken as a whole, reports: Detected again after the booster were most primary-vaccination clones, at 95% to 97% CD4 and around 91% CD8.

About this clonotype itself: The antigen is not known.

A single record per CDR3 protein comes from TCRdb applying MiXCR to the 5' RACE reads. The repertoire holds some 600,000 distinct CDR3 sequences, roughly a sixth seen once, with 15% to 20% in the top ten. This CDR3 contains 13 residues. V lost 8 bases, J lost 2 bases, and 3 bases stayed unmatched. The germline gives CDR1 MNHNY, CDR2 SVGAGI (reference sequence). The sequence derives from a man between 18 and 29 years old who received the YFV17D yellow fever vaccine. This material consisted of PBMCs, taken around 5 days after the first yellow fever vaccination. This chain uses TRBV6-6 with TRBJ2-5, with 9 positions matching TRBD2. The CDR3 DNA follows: TGTGCCAGCGCCCTAGCGGGGCAAGAGACCCAGTACTTC. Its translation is CASALAGQETQYF.